This TCR beta chain is from a study of T cell repertoires in cytomegalovirus infection (dated by TCRdb to between 2018 and 2021). Broadly, across the study: The HLA type of each donor mattered for the analysis, because public TCR beta signatures pointed to carriage of CMV infection along with the matching HLA type.

As encoded in the germline V gene, CDR1 is LGHNT while CDR2 is FRNRAP. The CDR3 spans 15 residues, from the cysteine through the phenylalanine. Only the CDR3 region is kept as DNA, spanning 45 bases read in frame from base 1. The trim is 2 bases for V and 0 bases for J, with a gap of 8 bases between the germline ends. Here is what the overall study found, with its caveats: In both this cohort and an independent roughly 350-donor cohort, the cumulative frequency of public TCR beta family members distinguished carriers of CMV infection plus the relevant HLA type. The ex vivo response was dominated by HLA-C-restricted CMV-specific TCR beta clonotypes, which also provided the single most frequent clonotype in two of eight donors.

With regard to this clonotype: Its target antigen remains unknown. No quality values exist for individual bases; no much larger clone is one base distant.

Sequencing took place on an Illumina HiSeq 1500. TCRdb took the public reads, trimmed them with fastp at Q25, ran MiXCR for clone calling and kept in-frame beta chains. Every entry covers one CDR3 protein and lists the most common genes and DNA from its rows. Within this sample are some 180,000 distinct CDR3 sequences, with approximately 18% of them counted one time only. In total, the top ten clones hold 20% to 25% of the sample. The material sequenced was CD8+ T cells from PBMCs. The rearranged segments are TRBV12-5 and TRBJ2-1, with the D gene uncertain. This clonotype originated in a human donor in good health (CMV status not recorded). Some clones in this sample may be carry-over from other donors' samples. The CDR3 region reads CASGLFPSSYNEQFF. The sequenced DNA is TGTGCTAGTGGTTTGTTCCCGAGCTCCTACAATGAGCAGTTCTTC.